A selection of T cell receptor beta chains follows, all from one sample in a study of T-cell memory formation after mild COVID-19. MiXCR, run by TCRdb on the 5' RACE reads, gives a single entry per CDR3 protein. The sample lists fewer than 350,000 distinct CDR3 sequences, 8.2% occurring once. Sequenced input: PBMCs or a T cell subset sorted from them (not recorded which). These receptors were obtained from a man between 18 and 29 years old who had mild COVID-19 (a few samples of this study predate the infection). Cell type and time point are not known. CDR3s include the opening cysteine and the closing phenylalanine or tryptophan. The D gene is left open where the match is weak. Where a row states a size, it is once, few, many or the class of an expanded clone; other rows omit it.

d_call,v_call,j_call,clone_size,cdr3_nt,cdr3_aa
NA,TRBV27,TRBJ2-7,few,TGTGCCAGCAGTTTAATGCCGAAATGGACTGACTACGAGCAGTACTTC,CASSLMPKWTDYEQYF
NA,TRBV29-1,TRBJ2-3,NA,TGCAGCGTTGGTACGGCTCTGAAGGATACGCAGTATTTT,CSVGTALKDTQYF
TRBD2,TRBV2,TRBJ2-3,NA,TGTGCCAGCAGTGAAGCATCCGGACTAGCGGGGGGGCCCACAGATACGCAGTATTTT,CASSEASGLAGGPTDTQYF
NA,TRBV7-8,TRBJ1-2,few,TGTGCCAGCAGCGACGCTTCGGGTCGGGGCTACACCTTC,CASSDASGRGYTF
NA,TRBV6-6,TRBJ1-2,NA,TGTGCCAGCACCATCGCCGGGCAATTGAATGGCTACACCTTC,CASTIAGQLNGYTF
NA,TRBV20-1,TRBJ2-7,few,TGCAGTGCAAAACAGGATAGCTACGAGCAGTACTTC,CSAKQDSYEQYF
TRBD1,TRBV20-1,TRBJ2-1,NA,TGCAGTGCCTCCGACAGGGCCCCCCTCGATGAGCAGTTCTTC,CSASDRAPLDEQFF
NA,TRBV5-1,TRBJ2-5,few,TGCGCCAGCAGCTCGAGCGGGCCTGAAGAGACCCAGTACTTC,CASSSSGPEETQYF
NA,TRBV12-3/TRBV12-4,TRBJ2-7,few,TGTGCCAGCAGCCCTCAGGGGGGAGACCACGAGCAGTACTTC,CASSPQGGDHEQYF
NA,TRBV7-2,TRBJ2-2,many,TGTGCCAGCACCCAATTTGGGGAGCTGTTTTTT,CASTQFGELFF
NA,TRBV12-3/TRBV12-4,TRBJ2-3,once,TGTGCCAGCAGTCCCCTCCGCCCGGTTAGCACAGATACGCAGTATTTT,CASSPLRPVSTDTQYF
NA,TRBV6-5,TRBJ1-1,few,TGTGCCAGCAGTATCCTGAACACTGAAGCTTTCTTT,CASSILNTEAFF
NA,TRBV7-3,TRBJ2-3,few,TGTGCCAGCAGCATCCAGGGATTAGATACGCAGTATTTT,CASSIQGLDTQYF
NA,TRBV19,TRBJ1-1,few,TGTGCCAGTAGTATTGGGGTCAGTGAAGCTTTCTTT,CASSIGVSEAFF
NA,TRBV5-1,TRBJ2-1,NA,TGCGCCAGCAGCTTGGGAGCCGGGAACTACAATGAGCAGTTCTTC,CASSLGAGNYNEQFF
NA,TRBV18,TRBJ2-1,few,TGTGCCAGCTCACCGTACGGGGGCGGTTTTTACAATGAGCAGTTCTTC,CASSPYGGGFYNEQFF
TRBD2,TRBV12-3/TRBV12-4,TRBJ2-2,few,TGTGCCAGCAGTTTATCTCGGCTAGCGGGGCACACCGGGGAGCTGTTTTTT,CASSLSRLAGHTGELFF
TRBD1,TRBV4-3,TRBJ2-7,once,TGCGCCAGCAGCCAGAATGGTTGGGACAGGGCCGAGCAGTACTTC,CASSQNGWDRAEQYF
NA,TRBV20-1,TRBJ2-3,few,TGCAGTGGAGGGGGGTCTGAAGATACGCAGTATTTT,CSGGGSEDTQYF
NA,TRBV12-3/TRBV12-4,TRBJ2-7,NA,TGTGCCAGCAGCCCGACAACCTACGAGCAGTACTTC,CASSPTTYEQYF
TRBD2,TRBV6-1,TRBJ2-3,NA,TGTGCCAGCAGTGAAGCGGGGACGCGGGGGGATACGCAGTATTTT,CASSEAGTRGDTQYF
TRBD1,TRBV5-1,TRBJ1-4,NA,TGCGCCAGCAGGTTCGGGACAGGGGTTGAAAAACTGTTTTTT,CASRFGTGVEKLFF
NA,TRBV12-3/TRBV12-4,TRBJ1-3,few,TGTGCCAGCAGTGAGGGGACAACGAGGAACACCATATATTTT,CASSEGTTRNTIYF
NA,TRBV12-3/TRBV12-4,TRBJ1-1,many,TGTGCCAGCAGGCACTTGGGAGGGCACCGTGGCACTGAAGCTTTCTTT,CASRHLGGHRGTEAFF
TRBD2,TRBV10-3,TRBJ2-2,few,TGTGCCATCAGTGGGCTAGCGGGGGACACCGGGGAGCTGTTTTTT,CAISGLAGDTGELFF
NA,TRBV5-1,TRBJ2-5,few,TGCGCCAGCAGCTTGGAGGGGGGGCGGAGAGAAGAGACCCAGTACTTC,CASSLEGGRREETQYF
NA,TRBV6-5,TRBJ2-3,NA,TGTGCCAGCAGTTACGGGGGGGGGCCCTGGACAGATACGCAGTATTTT,CASSYGGGPWTDTQYF